This T cell receptor beta chain is drawn from a study of technical replicates of blood from a few donors. V shed 2 bases and J shed 3 bases, with 6 bases lying between them. This CDR3 has 13 amino acids. The V gene's germline CDR1 is SEHNR and CDR2 FQNEAQ (reference sequence). The method was immunoSEQ multiplex PCR; TCRdb's version includes in-frame clones alone and lacks a portion of them. The data show roughly 65,000 clones, approximately 88% seen once. This receptor was identified in a human donor in good health. Some clones in this sample may be carry-over from other donors' samples. Sequences were obtained from PBMCs. V and J are TRBV7-9 and TRBJ2-3; D not resolved. The CDR3 here is CASSLMATDTQYF. The CDR3, as DNA: TGTGCCAGCAGCTTAATGGCAACAGATACGCAGTATTTT.